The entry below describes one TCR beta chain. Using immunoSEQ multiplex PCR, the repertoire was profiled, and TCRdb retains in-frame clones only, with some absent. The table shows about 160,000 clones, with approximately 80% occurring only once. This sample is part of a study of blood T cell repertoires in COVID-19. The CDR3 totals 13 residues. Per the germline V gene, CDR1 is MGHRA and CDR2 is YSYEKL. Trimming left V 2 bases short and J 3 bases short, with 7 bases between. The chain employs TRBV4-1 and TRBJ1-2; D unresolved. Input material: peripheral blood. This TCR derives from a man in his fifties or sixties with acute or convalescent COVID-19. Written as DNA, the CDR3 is TGCGCCAGCAGCCAAATATCCTACTATGGCTACACCTTC. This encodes CASSQISYYGYTF.